The clone carrying this TCR beta chain came up many times. As yet, its antigen is unknown. This sample is part of a study of CD8 T cells in ankylosing spondylitis. Trimming pared 6 bases from V and 4 bases from J, leaving 7 bases between. The germline gives CDR1 MNHEY, CDR2 SMNVEV (reference sequence). CDR3 length: 12 amino acids. Making the TCR beta libraries involved quantitative 5'-RACE with molecular barcodes. TCRdb used MiXCR to reprocess the 5' RACE reads, holding one entry per CDR3 protein. This table holds 150,000 to 200,000 distinct CDR3 sequences, about 20% found once. Study-wide findings and caveats: What seemed typical of ankylosing spondylitis blood was a TCR beta motif built from fewer than ten highly homologous variants. In reactive arthritis synovial fluid and blood, some motif variants had been reported before. From matched ankylosing spondylitis synovial fluid, disease-linked clones were reportedly recovered at significantly enriched levels.

The clonotype was recovered from a male donor aged 5-30 years with ankylosing spondylitis or in good health (not recorded which). J is TRBJ2-4 and V is TRBV27; D is ambiguous. The sample was blood, either unsorted or a sorted T cell fraction (not recorded which). CDR3 nucleotides: TGTGCCAGCAGGGGGATGAAAAACATTCAGTACTTC. Translation: CASRGMKNIQYF.